This TCR beta chain was profiled in a study of blood T cell repertoires in COVID-19. Study-level background: Sample material is recorded as cDNA or gDNA derived from T cells, B-cell-depleted T cells, or PBMCs.

CDR1 is MDHEN, CDR2 SYDVKM, per germline. The V and J ends lost 11 bases and 8 bases, in that order; junction bases with no gene match: 6. CDR3 length equals 11 residues. This table comes from immunoSEQ multiplex PCR, and its TCRdb copy is limited to in-frame clones, with some not included. In the table there are about 170,000 clones, roughly 70% of which are singletons. This TCR was sampled from a woman of 80 years or more with acute or convalescent COVID-19. Specimen: peripheral blood. The chain uses TRBV28 and TRBJ1-3; 7 nucleotides agree with TRBD1. The CDR3 coding sequence is TGTGCCGGACAGGTGGGGGACACCATATATTTT. Protein sequence: CAGQVGDTIYF.